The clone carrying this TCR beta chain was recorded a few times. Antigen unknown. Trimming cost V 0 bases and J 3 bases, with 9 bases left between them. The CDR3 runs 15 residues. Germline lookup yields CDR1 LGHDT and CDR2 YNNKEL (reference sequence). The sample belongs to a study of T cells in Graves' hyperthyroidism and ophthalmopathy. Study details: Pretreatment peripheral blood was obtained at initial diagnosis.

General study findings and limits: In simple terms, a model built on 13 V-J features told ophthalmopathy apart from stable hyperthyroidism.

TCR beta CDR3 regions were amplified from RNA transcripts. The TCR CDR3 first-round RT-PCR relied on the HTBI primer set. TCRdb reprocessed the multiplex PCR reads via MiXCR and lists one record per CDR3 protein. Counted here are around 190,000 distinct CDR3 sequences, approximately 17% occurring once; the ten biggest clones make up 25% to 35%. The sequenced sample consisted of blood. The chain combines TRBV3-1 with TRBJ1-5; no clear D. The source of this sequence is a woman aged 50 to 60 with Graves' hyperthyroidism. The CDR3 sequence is CASSQDFSDNQPQHF. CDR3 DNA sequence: TGTGCCAGCAGCCAAGATTTTAGTGACAATCAGCCCCAGCATTTT.